Listed here are 14 T cell receptor beta chains from one sample, sequenced in a study of PD-L1 blockade in urothelial cancer. Time point given: pretreatment peripheral blood. Using immunoSEQ multiplex PCR, the repertoire was profiled, and TCRdb retains in-frame clones only, with some absent. The repertoire holds around 70,000 clones, with roughly 90% as singletons. The material was PBMCs, obtained around atezolizumab (anti-PD-L1) treatment. The receptors originated from a man aged 70-80 years with urothelial cancer.

This clone occurred once. The chain has TRBV29-1 and TRBJ2-1; D is perhaps TRBD1 (8 bases). Germline CDR1 SQVTM, CDR2 ANQGSEA. The V end lost 6 bases, the J end lost 8 bases, and 32 bases lay between the germline ends. The CDR3 consists of 18 residues. CDR3 in amino acids: CSVYGQGGGGRWSYEQFF. CDR3 DNA sequence: TGCAGCGTGTATGGACAGGGAGGGGGCGGCCGGTGGAGTTATGAGCAGTTCTTC.

This chain joins TRBV7-3 and TRBJ2-7; 7 nucleotides match TRBD2. The CDR3 consists of 14 residues. Trimming at V came to 1 base and at J to 7 bases, leaving 7 bases not matched to a gene. CDR1 and CDR2 (germline): SGHTA, FQGTGA. In DNA form, the CDR3 reads TGTGCCAGCAGCTTAAAGGCGGGAGAGGGTGAGCAGTACTTC. Amino acid sequence: CASSLKAGEGEQYF.

The chain is built from TRBV6-5 and TRBJ2-3; perhaps TRBD1 as D (5 bases). From germline, CDR1 is MNHEY and CDR2 SVGAGI. V dropped 3 bases and J dropped 4 bases, with 8 bases sitting between them. This CDR3 spans 13 amino acids. CDR3 DNA sequence: TGTGCCAGCAGTTATCCCAGGGCAGATACGCAGTATTTT. The encoded protein is CASSYPRADTQYF.

J is TRBJ2-1 and V is TRBV19; possible D gene TRBD1, 6 bases. The CDR3 sequence is 12 residues long. Between the trimmed V and J ends, which lost 10 bases and 3 bases, there was a span of 10 bases. From germline, CDR1 is LNHDA and CDR2 SQIVND (reference sequence). This CDR3 is CATGTFYNEQFF. The CDR3 DNA follows: TGTGCCACCGGGACATTCTACAATGAGCAGTTCTTC.

This clone has just a few counts. The rearrangement links TRBV4-1 to TRBJ2-2, with D uncertain. V dropped 4 bases and J dropped 1 base, with 13 bases sitting between them. Germline V CDR1 and CDR2: MGHRA, YSYEKL. The CDR3 spans 16 residues. The CDR3 coding sequence is TGCGCCAGCAGCCCTCGGTTCTCCTGGAACACCGGGGAGCTGTTTTTT. Translation gives CASSPRFSWNTGELFF.

Concerning this clone itself: The junction and the germline gene differ at one end; a read error may be behind it. The V call is TRBV11-2, the J call TRBJ2-7, with TRBD1 matching 7 bases. Germline CDR1 reads SGHAT; CDR2 reads FQNNGV. The CDR3 consists of 12 residues. The CDR3 is CASSLDRYGQYF. The CDR3 DNA sequence: TGTGCCAGCAGCCTGGACAGGTACGGGCAGTACTTC.

The J gene is TRBJ2-6, the V gene TRBV28; a possible D gene is TRBD2 (6 bases). Trimming cost V 6 bases and J 1 base, with 25 bases left between them. Germline V lookup: CDR1 MDHEN, CDR2 SYDVKM. This CDR3 region has 20 residues. CDR3 sequence reads: CASSSLRGGNDLSGANVLTF. The CDR3 nucleotides read TGTGCCAGCAGCTCGCTTCGGGGCGGGAACGACCTATCTGGGGCCAACGTCCTGACTTTC.

J is TRBJ2-1 and V is TRBV7-8, with 10 bases matching TRBD2. Germline V gives CDR1 SGHVS, CDR2 FQNEAQ. Unmatched junction bases numbered 19, after V lost 0 bases and J lost 8 bases. This CDR3 region has 20 residues. Here the CDR3 reads CASSLAALFRTSGQNDEQFF. The CDR3 DNA is TGTGCCAGCAGCTTAGCTGCCCTATTCCGGACTAGCGGCCAAAATGATGAGCAGTTCTTC.

This clone was seen a few times. This chain uses TRBV2 with TRBJ1-3; possibly TRBD1 for D (6 bases). This CDR3 spans 14 amino acids. Germline V gives CDR1 SNHLY, CDR2 FYNNEI. V shed 8 bases and J shed 0 bases, with 11 bases lying between them. The CDR3 region has the DNA TGTGCCAGCCTGACAGGCCTCTCTGGAAACACCATATATTTT. This sequence encodes CASLTGLSGNTIYF.

CDR3 sequence reads: CASTTDRAEAFF. The CDR3 region has the DNA TGTGCCAGCACCACGGACAGAGCTGAAGCTTTCTTT. The chain couples TRBV28 to TRBJ1-1, with a tentative D call TRBD1 (6 bases). The CDR3 totals 12 residues. V dropped 7 bases and J dropped 6 bases, with 12 bases sitting between them. In germline, CDR1 is MDHEN, CDR2 SYDVKM.

This sequence joins TRBV6-5 and TRBJ2-3, with 11 positions matching TRBD2. Germline CDR1 is MNHEY and CDR2 is SVGAGI. Trimming cost V 4 bases and J 5 bases; bases outside gene matches: 5. The CDR3 contains 15 residues. This chain's CDR3 is CASSSPLAGEDTQYF. In DNA form, the CDR3 reads TGTGCCAGCAGTTCACCACTAGCGGGAGAAGATACGCAGTATTTT.

This clone has just one count. CDR3: CASSPADRGWDTQYF. The CDR3 DNA reads as TGTGCCAGCAGTCCCGCGGACAGGGGGTGGGATACGCAGTATTTT. The chain has TRBV27 and TRBJ2-3, with 10 bases that match TRBD1. This CDR3 spans 15 amino acids. Trimming removed 5 bases from V and 6 bases from J; junction bases left unmatched: 8. Looked up from germline, CDR1 is MNHEY and CDR2 is SMNVEV (reference sequence).

This sequence joins TRBV29-1 and TRBJ2-3, with 9 bases identical to TRBD2. The V and J ends lost 4 bases and 3 bases, in that order; junction bases with no gene match: 17. Germline V gives CDR1 SQVTM, CDR2 ANQGSEA. The CDR3 sequence is 18 residues long. The CDR3 spells CSVVGPGGTSIGTDTQYF. In DNA form, the CDR3 reads TGCAGCGTTGTCGGGCCCGGGGGGACTAGCATCGGGACAGATACGCAGTATTTT.

This chain links TRBV5-6 with TRBJ2-3; maybe TRBD1 (7 bases). Germline-derived CDR1 and CDR2 are SGHDT and YYEEEE. V shed 4 bases and J shed 4 bases, with 13 bases lying between them. The CDR3 is made up of 14 amino acids. CDR3: CASSLDRRADTQYF. The CDR3 DNA reads TGTGCCAGCAGCCTGGACAGGAGGGCAGATACGCAGTATTTT.